This T cell receptor beta chain was captured in a study of Graves' ophthalmopathy and Graves' hyperthyroidism. Background on the study: Absence of ophthalmopathy within 18 months of follow-up defined stable hyperthyroidism. Study-wide results and limits: Blood also harbored most expanded thyroid clonotypes above 0.001 frequency.

Patients in the hyperthyroidism group, adults aged 18 to 65, were newly diagnosed, under 2 months' duration. Amplifying from RNA transcripts, the study obtained TCR beta CDR3 regions. RT-PCR with HTBI primers came first, then second-round multiplex PCR. TCRdb called the multiplex PCR reads again in MiXCR, with one record for every CDR3 protein. The sample carries 500,000 to 700,000 distinct CDR3 sequences, 35% to 40% recorded once. This clonotype occurred many times. Its matching antigen is unknown. Material: peripheral blood or thyroid tissue (not recorded which). This receptor was taken from an adult man with Graves' hyperthyroidism.

Written as DNA, the CDR3 is TGCGCCAGCAGCACTGGACAGGCGATCACTGAAGCTTTCTTT. Translated, it gives CASSTGQAITEAFF. This rearrangement joins TRBV5-1 to TRBJ1-1; 7 positions agree with TRBD1. This CDR3 has 14 residues. The V gene end was trimmed by 4 bases and the J gene end by 4 bases; junction bases not matched to a gene: 7. Germline CDR1 reads SGHRS; CDR2 reads YFSETQ.